This T cell receptor (beta chain) appears in the sequencing data of a study of cytomegalovirus exposure and HLA in healthy donors. Study at large: From donors who were HLA-typed, an early data release held approximately 91 million unique TCRs.

V was shortened by 3 bases and J by 7 bases, with 21 bases between the two germline ends. The germline CDR1 and CDR2 sequences are SQVTM and ANQGSEA. This CDR3 is built from 15 residues. General study points: Rare TCR sequences predominated, though certain public TCRs were found in many donors. Confirmation in vitro established that a few CMV-associated chains were specific for CMV antigens.

This clone appeared a few times. The target antigen is unknown. A multiplex PCR was run with 60 Vbeta primers and 13 Jbeta primers. The data were produced by immunoSEQ multiplex PCR, yet TCRdb's version contains in-frame clones alone and is incomplete. The profile shows about 160,000 clones, under 85% of them singletons. The TCR originated in a woman aged 25 to 39 in good health and CMV-seronegative. Material: PBMCs. The chain joins TRBV29-1 to TRBJ1-2; possibly TRBD1 for D (5 bases). Here the CDR3 reads CSVDVQGGLPSGYTF. CDR3 DNA: TGCAGCGTTGATGTTCAGGGAGGCCTACCGAGTGGCTACACCTTC.